Below, 30 T cell receptor beta chains from the same sample are listed, as sequenced in a study of T cell changes during pregnancy in multiple sclerosis. Profiled with immunoSEQ multiplex PCR; TCRdb holds only in-frame clones, not every one. The data hold more than 65,000 clones, with roughly 90% observed a single time. The starting material was peripheral blood, obtained after pregnancy. These TCRs come from a female donor in good health, enrolled as a control in a pregnancy study.

V usage is TRBV6-4 and J usage is TRBJ1-5, with D possibly matching TRBD1 (5 bases). The CDR3 totals 15 residues. Germline CDR1 reads MRHNA; CDR2 reads SNTAGT. V was cut by 5 bases and J by 1 base, with 12 bases left in between. The CDR3 region is CASSPGRGSNQPQHF. The CDR3 region has the DNA TGTGCCAGCAGTCCCGGTAGGGGAAGCAATCAGCCCCAGCATTTT.

This clone has a count of ten or more. The V gene is TRBV30, the J gene TRBJ1-1; D not resolved. CDR3 length equals 11 residues. Trimming removed 0 bases at V and 7 bases at J, with 6 bases between. Germline loops: CDR1 GTSNPN, CDR2 SVGIG (reference sequence). CDR3 nucleotide sequence: TGTGCCTGGAGTGTACGGGATGAAGCTTTCTTT. It codes for CAWSVRDEAFF.

DNA of the CDR3: TGTGCCAGCAGCGTGACGGCCAGTATGAGGGCGGGGTGCACCTTC. Protein sequence: CASSVTASMRAGCTF. The chain carries TRBV7-2 and TRBJ1-2; D unresolved. This CDR3 spans 15 amino acids. Deletions cut 5 bases from V and 13 bases from J, with 26 bases between. In germline, CDR1 is SGHTA, CDR2 FQGNSA.

The rearrangement joins TRBV29-1 to TRBJ2-3; D may be TRBD2 (5 bases). Germline V gene sequence: CDR1 SQVTM, CDR2 ANQGSEA. CDR3 length equals 12 residues. Trimming cost V 8 bases and J 4 bases, with 13 bases left between them. The CDR3 DNA sequence: TGCAGCACGACGGACGGGGCAGATACGCAGTATTTT. Amino acid sequence: CSTTDGADTQYF.

The V call is TRBV11-2, the J call TRBJ2-7, with 9 bases identical to TRBD2. This CDR3 contains 16 residues. Losses at the gene ends were 0 bases for V and 4 bases for J; bases not matched to a gene: 7. The germline V gene has CDR1 SGHAT and CDR2 FQNNGV. Here the CDR3 DNA reads TGTGCCAGCAGCTTAGAACGGGCGGGAGGGGTTTACGAGCAGTACTTC. Its translation: CASSLERAGGVYEQYF.

The CDR3 nucleotides read TGTGCCAGCAGCTCCGGACTAGCGGGCAAAAGCTCCTACGAGCAGTACTTC. It yields the protein CASSSGLAGKSSYEQYF. The chain links TRBV21-1 to TRBJ2-7; TRBD2, as called in the table, went unchecked against the DNA. TRBV21-1 is a pseudogene. The CDR3 runs 17 residues.

This chain joins TRBV20-1 and TRBJ1-1; tentative D call: TRBD1 (5 bases). This CDR3 contains 9 residues. CDR1 is DFQATT and CDR2 is SNEGSKA in the germline V gene (reference sequence). CDR3 sequence: CRGPAGAFF. The DNA for the CDR3 is TGCAGGGGCCCGGCAGGGGCTTTCTTT.

This clone was seen many times. This sequence joins TRBV29-1 and TRBJ1-2; 11 bases line up with TRBD1. CDR3 size: 15 residues. Germline V gives CDR1 SQVTM, CDR2 ANQGSEA. V lost 7 bases, J lost 3 bases, and 10 bases stayed unmatched. The CDR3 DNA reads TGCAGCGCCATCCAAGGGACAGGGGGTGACTATGGCTACACCTTC. It encodes CSAIQGTGGDYGYTF.

The chain has TRBV5-1 and TRBJ2-2; TRBD2 aligns across 10 bases. V dropped 0 bases and J dropped 0; count of bases not matched to a gene: 5. CDR1 is SGHRS, CDR2 YFSETQ, per germline. This CDR3 has 18 amino acids. CDR3 loop: CASSLATSGLSNTGELFF. For the CDR3, the DNA is TGCGCCAGCAGCTTGGCGACTAGCGGGCTATCGAACACCGGGGAGCTGTTTTTT.

The chain carries TRBV12-2 and TRBJ1-2; the table's D call, TRBD1, has no DNA check behind it. TRBV12-2 is a pseudogene locus. CDR3 size: 13 residues. The CDR3 DNA reads TGTGCAAGTCGCTTGGGACAGGGAGGGGGCTACACCTTC. Protein: CASRLGQGGGYTF.

The rearrangement uses TRBV29-1 and TRBJ2-1, with 9 bases aligning to TRBD1. V lost 8 bases to trimming and J lost 4 bases; unmatched junction nucleotides: 9. CDR1 is SQVTM and CDR2 is ANQGSEA in the germline V gene. CDR3 length: 14 residues. The CDR3 DNA sequence: TGCAGCTTCCGGACAGGGGCCCAGTACAATGAGCAGTTCTTC. Translating it yields CSFRTGAQYNEQFF.

This rearrangement joins TRBV4-3 to TRBJ1-4; D is possibly TRBD1 (5 bases). The CDR3 runs to 15 residues. Germline V CDR1 and CDR2: LGHNA, YSLEER. V lost 2 bases to trimming and J lost 8 bases, with 15 bases between them. The CDR3 nucleotides are TGCGCCAGCAGCCAACTTAGGGGAGGAGAGGAAAAACTGTTTTTT. Residues: CASSQLRGGEEKLFF.

The V call is TRBV5-1, the J call TRBJ2-5, with a tentative D call TRBD1 (5 bases). The CDR3 is 13 residues long. Germline V lookup: CDR1 SGHRS, CDR2 YFSETQ. With 9 bases removed from V and 5 bases from J, the gap between germline ends came to 17 bases. CDR3 sequence reads: CATQQGTGETQYF. The CDR3 nucleotides read TGCGCCACCCAGCAGGGCACCGGGGAGACCCAGTACTTC.

V gene TRBV11-3 combines with J gene TRBJ2-7, with TRBD2 matching 10 bases. This CDR3 is built from 13 residues. Per germline, CDR1 SGHNT and CDR2 YENEEA. The V segment lost 5 bases and the J segment 7 bases; nucleotides outside the gene matches: 5. CDR3 protein: CASSVGLAVEQYF. The CDR3 coding sequence is TGTGCCAGCAGCGTCGGACTAGCGGTGGAGCAGTACTTC.

The V and J genes are TRBV9 and TRBJ2-7, with a tentative D call TRBD2 (6 bases). The length of the CDR3 is 13 residues. CDR1 and CDR2 (germline): SGDLS, YYNGEE. V dropped 4 bases and J dropped 2 bases, with 10 bases sitting between them. The CDR3 spells CASSPSSAYEQYF. Here the CDR3 DNA reads TGTGCCAGCAGCCCTTCTAGCGCCTACGAGCAGTACTTC.

This chain joins TRBV4-1 and TRBJ2-1; 11 nucleotides agree with TRBD2. The V gene end was trimmed by 2 bases and the J gene end by 6 bases; junction bases not matched to a gene: 6. From germline, CDR1 is MGHRA and CDR2 YSYEKL. The length of the CDR3 is 16 residues. In nucleotides, the CDR3 is TGCGCCAGCAGCCAACCAACTAGCGGGAGCTCCAATGAGCAGTTCTTC. Amino acids: CASSQPTSGSSNEQFF.

The V gene is TRBV10-3, the J gene TRBJ2-7; possible D gene TRBD2, 5 bases. Between the trimmed V and J ends, which lost 10 bases and 2 bases, there was a span of 18 bases. Germline lookup yields CDR1 ENHRY and CDR2 SYGVKD. The CDR3 has 14 amino acids. The CDR3 region has the DNA TGTGCCACCAGGTCCGGTCGGGGTCCCTACGAGCAGTACTTC. This sequence encodes CATRSGRGPYEQYF.

This clone was counted a few times. V usage is TRBV30 and J usage is TRBJ1-6, with D perhaps matching TRBD1 (5 bases). Per germline, CDR1 GTSNPN and CDR2 SVGIG (reference sequence). The V end was cut by 3 bases, the J end by 7 bases, with 19 bases between. The length of the CDR3 is 16 residues. In nucleotides, the CDR3 is TGTGCCTGGAGCCCGGGGGTTCTAGGGCTAAATTCACCCCTCCACTTT. Encoded protein: CAWSPGVLGLNSPLHF.

The chain links TRBV29-1 to TRBJ1-1, with a possible D match to TRBD1 (5 bases). Germline-derived CDR1 and CDR2 are SQVTM and ANQGSEA. The CDR3 is made up of 14 amino acids. Trimming took 5 bases from V and 1 from J, leaving 14 bases between them. CDR3 residues: CSVSGQGGNTEAFF. In DNA form, the CDR3 reads TGCAGCGTTTCAGGGCAAGGCGGGAACACTGAAGCTTTCTTT.

The chain has TRBV27 and TRBJ2-7, with a tentative D call TRBD2 (6 bases). This CDR3 has 13 residues. Germline-derived CDR1 and CDR2 are MNHEY and SMNVEV (reference sequence). V was trimmed by 6 bases and J by 1 base, leaving 10 bases between them. The chain's CDR3 is CASRRDGSYEQYF. The CDR3 DNA reads as TGTGCCAGCAGGCGGGACGGGTCCTACGAGCAGTACTTC.

The chain uses TRBV13 and TRBJ2-2; 9 nucleotides match TRBD1. V gave up 5 bases and J gave up 4 bases; unmatched junction bases: 8. Germline V gives CDR1 PRHDT, CDR2 FYEKMQ (reference sequence). The CDR3 extends over 16 amino acids. The CDR3 DNA reads as TGTGCCAGCAGCCAAGGGACAGGGTCGCGCACCGGGGAGCTGTTTTTT. Its translation: CASSQGTGSRTGELFF.

V usage is TRBV19 and J usage is TRBJ2-2, with TRBD1 matching over 8 bases. The CDR3 totals 15 residues. With 3 bases clipped from V and 2 bases from J, the junction kept 2 bases outside the gene matches. Germline values: CDR1 LNHDA, CDR2 SQIVND (reference sequence). The CDR3, as DNA: TGTGCCAGTAGTATCGGACAGGGAAACACCGGGGAGCTGTTTTTT. Translation: CASSIGQGNTGELFF.

The chain carries TRBV5-1 and TRBJ2-3; possibly TRBD1 for D (5 bases). Trimming pared 3 bases from V and 6 bases from J, leaving 17 bases between. The germline CDR1 and CDR2 sequences are SGHRS and YFSETQ. This CDR3 contains 15 residues. CDR3 in amino acids: CASSSFLLKGDTQYF. CDR3 in DNA: TGCGCCAGCAGCTCGTTCCTCCTAAAGGGGGATACGCAGTATTTT.

The rearrangement links TRBV7-9 to TRBJ1-3, with 9 positions matching TRBD1. The CDR3 is 16 amino acids. The V and J ends lost 5 bases and 4 bases, in that order; junction bases with no gene match: 9. CDR1 SEHNR and CDR2 FQNEAQ come from the germline V gene (reference sequence). Here the CDR3 DNA reads TGTGCCAGCAGCCCGCGGGACAGGGTTTTAGGAAACACCATATATTTT. Translated, it gives CASSPRDRVLGNTIYF.

J is TRBJ2-7 and V is TRBV5-6; perhaps TRBD2 as D (7 bases). The CDR3 is 16 residues long. Per the germline V gene, CDR1 is SGHDT and CDR2 is YYEEEE. The V end lost 0 bases, the J end lost 7 bases, and 20 bases lay between the germline ends. CDR3 nucleotides: TGTGCCAGCAGCTTGGCCGGGGGCGGGGGAAGGGGGGAGCAGTACTTC. It encodes CASSLAGGGGRGEQYF.

The V gene is TRBV7-2, the J gene TRBJ1-2; possibly TRBD1 for D (6 bases). The V gene's germline CDR1 is SGHTA and CDR2 FQGNSA. V was pared by 1 base and J by 6 bases, with 15 bases between. The CDR3 runs 15 residues. The CDR3 DNA reads as TGTGCCAGCAGCTTAGAAGGGGGAGTCGGGGATGGCTACACCTTC. Residues: CASSLEGGVGDGYTF.

This chain connects TRBV25-1 to TRBJ2-7; tentative D call: TRBD2 (5 bases). This CDR3 region has 12 residues. Between the trimmed V and J ends, which lost 6 bases and 4 bases, there was a span of 10 bases. Germline assignment: CDR1 MGHDK and CDR2 SYGVNS. CDR3 sequence: CASSRDLYEQYF. DNA of the CDR3: TGTGCCAGCAGCCGGGATTTATACGAGCAGTACTTC.

The chain carries TRBV7-6 and TRBJ2-3; D is possibly TRBD2 (6 bases). Germline lookup yields CDR1 SGHVS and CDR2 FNYEAQ. CDR3 length: 17 residues. V was clipped by 7 bases and J by 0 bases, with 20 bases between them. In DNA form, the CDR3 reads TGTGCCAGCACCCAACAGCCCGGGAGCCCCAGCACAGATACGCAGTATTTT. Its protein is CASTQQPGSPSTDTQYF.

This chain uses TRBV7-8 with TRBJ1-2; 8 bases line up with TRBD1. V shed 5 bases, J shed 7 bases, and the junction held 9 bases outside the gene matches. The length of the CDR3 is 14 residues. CDR1 is SGHVS and CDR2 is FQNEAQ in the germline V gene. The CDR3 region has the DNA TGTGCCAGCAGCCCCACCGGACAGGGTGGTGGCTACACCTTC. Protein: CASSPTGQGGGYTF.

This clone appeared once. J is TRBJ1-4 and V is TRBV6-6, with 7 bases lining up with TRBD1. Germline V gene sequence: CDR1 MNHNY, CDR2 SVGAGI (reference sequence). CDR3 length: 15 residues. Germline trimming cut 6 bases from V and 0 bases from J; bases unmatched to any gene: 4. CDR3 loop: CASRETGATNEKLFF. The CDR3 DNA reads TGTGCCAGCAGGGAAACAGGGGCAACTAATGAAAAACTGTTTTTT.